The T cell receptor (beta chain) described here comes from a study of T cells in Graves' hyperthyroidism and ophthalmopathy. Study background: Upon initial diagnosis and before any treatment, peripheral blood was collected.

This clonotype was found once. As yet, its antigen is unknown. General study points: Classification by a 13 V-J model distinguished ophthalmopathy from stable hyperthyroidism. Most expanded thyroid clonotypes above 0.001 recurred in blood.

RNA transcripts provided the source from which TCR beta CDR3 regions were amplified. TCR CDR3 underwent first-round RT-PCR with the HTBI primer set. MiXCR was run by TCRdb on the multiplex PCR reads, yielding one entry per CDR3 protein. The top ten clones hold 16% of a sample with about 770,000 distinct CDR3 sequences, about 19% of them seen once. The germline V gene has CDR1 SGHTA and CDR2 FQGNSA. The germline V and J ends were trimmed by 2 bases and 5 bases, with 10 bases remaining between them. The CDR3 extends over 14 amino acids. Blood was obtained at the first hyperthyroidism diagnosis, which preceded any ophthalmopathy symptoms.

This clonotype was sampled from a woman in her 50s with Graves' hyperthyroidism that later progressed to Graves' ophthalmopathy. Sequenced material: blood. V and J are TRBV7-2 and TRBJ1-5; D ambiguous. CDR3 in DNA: TGTGCCAGCAGCTTATTTGGCCAGGATCAGCCCCAGCATTTT. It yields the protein CASSLFGQDQPQHF.